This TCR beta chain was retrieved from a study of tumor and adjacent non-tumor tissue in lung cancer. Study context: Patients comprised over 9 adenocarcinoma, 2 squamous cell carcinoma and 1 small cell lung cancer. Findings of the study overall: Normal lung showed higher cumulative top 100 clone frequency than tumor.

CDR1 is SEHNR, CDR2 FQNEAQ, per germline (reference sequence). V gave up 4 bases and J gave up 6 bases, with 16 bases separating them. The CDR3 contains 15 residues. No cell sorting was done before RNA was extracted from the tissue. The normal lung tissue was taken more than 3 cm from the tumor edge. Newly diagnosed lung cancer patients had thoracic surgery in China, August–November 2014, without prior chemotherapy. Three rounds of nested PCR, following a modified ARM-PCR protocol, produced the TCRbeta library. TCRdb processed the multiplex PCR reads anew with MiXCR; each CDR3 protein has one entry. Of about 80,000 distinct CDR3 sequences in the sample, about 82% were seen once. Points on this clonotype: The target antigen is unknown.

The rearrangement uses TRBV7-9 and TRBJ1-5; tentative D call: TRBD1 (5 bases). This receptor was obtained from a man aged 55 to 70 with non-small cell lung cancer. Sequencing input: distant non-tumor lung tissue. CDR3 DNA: TGTGCCAGCAGCTGGCTTCAGGGAACGAGTCAGCCCCAGCATTTT. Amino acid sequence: CASSWLQGTSQPQHF. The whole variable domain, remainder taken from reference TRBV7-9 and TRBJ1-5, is DTGVSQNPRHKITKRGQNVTFRCDPISEHNRLYWYRQTLGQGPEFLTYFQNEAQLEKSRLLSDRFSAERPKGSFSTLEIQRTEQGDSAMYLCASSWLQGTSQPQHFGDGTRLSIL.